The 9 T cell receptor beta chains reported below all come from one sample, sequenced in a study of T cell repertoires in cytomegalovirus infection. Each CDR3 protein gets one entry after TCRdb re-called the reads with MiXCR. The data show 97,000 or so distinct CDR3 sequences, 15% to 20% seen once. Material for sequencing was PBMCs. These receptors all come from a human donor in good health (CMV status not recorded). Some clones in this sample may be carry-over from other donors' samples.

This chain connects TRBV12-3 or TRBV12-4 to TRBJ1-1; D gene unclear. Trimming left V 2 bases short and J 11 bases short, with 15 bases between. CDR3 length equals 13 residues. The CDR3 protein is CASSLRSDGGAFF. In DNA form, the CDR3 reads TGTGCCAGCAGTTTACGGTCCGATGGCGGGGCTTTCTTT.

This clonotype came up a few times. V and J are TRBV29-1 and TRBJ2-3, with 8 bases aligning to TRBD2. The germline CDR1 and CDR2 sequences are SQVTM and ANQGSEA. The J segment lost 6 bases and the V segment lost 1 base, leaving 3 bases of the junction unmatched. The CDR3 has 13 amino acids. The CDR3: CSVEAGGLDTQYF. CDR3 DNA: TGCAGCGTTGAAGCGGGGGGGCTCGATACGCAGTATTTT.

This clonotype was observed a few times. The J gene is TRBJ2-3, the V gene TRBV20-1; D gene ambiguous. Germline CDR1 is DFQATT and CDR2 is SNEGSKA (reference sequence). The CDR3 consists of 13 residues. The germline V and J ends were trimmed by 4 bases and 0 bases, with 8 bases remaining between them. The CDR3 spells CSATSSSTDTQYF. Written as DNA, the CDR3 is TGCAGTGCTACAAGTTCTAGCACAGATACGCAGTATTTT.

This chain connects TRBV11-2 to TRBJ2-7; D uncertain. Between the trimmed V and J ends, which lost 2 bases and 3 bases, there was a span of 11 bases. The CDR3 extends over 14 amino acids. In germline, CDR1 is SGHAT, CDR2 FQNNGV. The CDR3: CASSLSPDYYEQYF. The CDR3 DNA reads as TGTGCCAGCAGCTTATCCCCAGATTACTACGAGCAGTACTTC.

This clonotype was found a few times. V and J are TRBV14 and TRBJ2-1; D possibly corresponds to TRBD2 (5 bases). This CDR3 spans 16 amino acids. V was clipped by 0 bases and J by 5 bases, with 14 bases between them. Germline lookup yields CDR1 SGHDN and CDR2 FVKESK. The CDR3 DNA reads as TGTGCCAGCAGCCAAGATTACCGGGGTACCCACAATGAGCAGTTCTTC. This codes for CASSQDYRGTHNEQFF.

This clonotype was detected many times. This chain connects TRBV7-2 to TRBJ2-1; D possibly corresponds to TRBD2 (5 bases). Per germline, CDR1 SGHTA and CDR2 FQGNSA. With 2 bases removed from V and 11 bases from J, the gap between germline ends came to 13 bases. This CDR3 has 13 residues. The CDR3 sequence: CASSLTGIRKQFF. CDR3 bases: TGTGCCAGCAGCTTAACGGGGATACGAAAGCAGTTCTTC.

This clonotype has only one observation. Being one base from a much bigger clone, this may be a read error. CDR3 bases: TGTGCCACCCGGCTAGAGAGGGGCCTCAATCAGCCCCAGCATTTT. Protein sequence: CATRLERGLNQPQHF. V and J are TRBV28 and TRBJ1-5, with D possibly matching TRBD1 (5 bases). In germline, CDR1 is MDHEN, CDR2 SYDVKM. The ends were cut back, 10 bases at V and 3 bases at J, with 19 bases in the middle. The CDR3 is 15 residues long. Together with reference TRBV28 and TRBJ1-5, the CDR3 gives the full variable domain: DVKVTQSSRYLVKRTGEKVFLECVQDMDHENMFWYRQDPGLGLRLIYFSYDVKMKEKGDIPEGYSVSREKKERFSLILESASTNQTSMYLCATRLERGLNQPQHFGDGTRLSIL.

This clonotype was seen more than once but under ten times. DNA of the CDR3: TGTGCCAGCAGCTTCGGTCGGGGGGTCTCCTACGAGCAGTACTTC. The encoded protein is CASSFGRGVSYEQYF. The chain recombines TRBV5-4 with TRBJ2-7, with 7 bases lining up with TRBD2. V lost 2 bases to trimming and J lost 0 bases; unmatched junction nucleotides: 5. Per the germline V gene, CDR1 is SGHNT and CDR2 is YYREEE (reference sequence). The CDR3 runs 15 residues.

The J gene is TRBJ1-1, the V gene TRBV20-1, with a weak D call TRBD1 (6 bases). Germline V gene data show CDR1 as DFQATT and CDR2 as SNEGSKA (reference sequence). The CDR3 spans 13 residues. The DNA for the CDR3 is TGCAGAGTCACCAAACCAGGGGTCACTGAAGCTTTCTTT. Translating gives CRVTKPGVTEAFF.